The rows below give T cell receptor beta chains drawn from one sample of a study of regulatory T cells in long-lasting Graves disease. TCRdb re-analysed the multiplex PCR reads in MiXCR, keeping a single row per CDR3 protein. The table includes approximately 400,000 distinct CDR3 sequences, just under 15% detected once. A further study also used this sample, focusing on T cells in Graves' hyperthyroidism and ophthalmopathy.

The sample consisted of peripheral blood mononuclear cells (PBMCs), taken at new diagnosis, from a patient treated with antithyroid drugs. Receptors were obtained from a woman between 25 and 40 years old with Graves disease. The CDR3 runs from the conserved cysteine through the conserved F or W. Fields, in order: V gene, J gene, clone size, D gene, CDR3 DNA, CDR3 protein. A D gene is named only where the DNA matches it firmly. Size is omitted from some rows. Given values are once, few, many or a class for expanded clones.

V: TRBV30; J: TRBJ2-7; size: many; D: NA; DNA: TGTGCCTGGACGGCCCCAGGTGGGGGAACCTACGAGCAGTACTTC; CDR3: CAWTAPGGGTYEQYF
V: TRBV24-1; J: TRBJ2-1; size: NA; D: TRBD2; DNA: TGTGCCACCAGTGCTAGCGGGAGGGCCAATGAGCAGTTCTTC; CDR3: CATSASGRANEQFF
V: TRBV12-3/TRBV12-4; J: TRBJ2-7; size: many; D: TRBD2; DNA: TGTGCCAGCAGCCTCCACGGGACTAGCGGGAGGCCCCGGGAGCAGTACTTC; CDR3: CASSLHGTSGRPREQYF
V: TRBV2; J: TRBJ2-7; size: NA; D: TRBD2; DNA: TGTGCCAGCAGCTCGGCTAGCGGGTCCTACGAGCAGTACTTC; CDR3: CASSSASGSYEQYF
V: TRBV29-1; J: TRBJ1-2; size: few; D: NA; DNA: TGCAGCGTTGAAGTAGGACTGTACCAAGTCGGATACACCTTC; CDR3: CSVEVGLYQVGYTF
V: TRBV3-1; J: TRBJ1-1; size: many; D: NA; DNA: TGTGCCAGCAGCCAAGATCCTGTCGCGTTCGAGTACACTGAAGCTTTCTTT; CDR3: CASSQDPVAFEYTEAFF
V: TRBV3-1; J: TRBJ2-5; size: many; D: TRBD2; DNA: TGTGCCAGCAGCCAGAGAGCGGGAGGAGAGACCCAGTACTTC; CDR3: CASSQRAGGETQYF
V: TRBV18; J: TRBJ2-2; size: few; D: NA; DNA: TGTGCCAGCTCACCGATGGGGACCGGGGAGCTGTTTTTT; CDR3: CASSPMGTGELFF
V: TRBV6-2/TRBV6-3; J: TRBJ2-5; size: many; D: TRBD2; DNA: TGTGCCAGCAGTTCTAGACTAGCGGGAGGGGTCGGGACCCAGTACTTC; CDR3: CASSSRLAGGVGTQYF
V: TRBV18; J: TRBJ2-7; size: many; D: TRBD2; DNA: TGTGCCAGCTCACCACAGGGGACTAGCGTCTACGAGCAGTACTTC; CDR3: CASSPQGTSVYEQYF
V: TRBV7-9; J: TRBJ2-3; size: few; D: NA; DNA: TGTGCCAGCAGCTGGGGGAGCACAGATACGCAGTATTTT; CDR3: CASSWGSTDTQYF
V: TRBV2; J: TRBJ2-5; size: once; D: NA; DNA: TGTGCCAGCAGTGAAGGGACTGAGACCCAGTACTTC; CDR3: CASSEGTETQYF
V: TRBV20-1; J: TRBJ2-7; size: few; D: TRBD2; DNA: TGCAGTACCCTACATGGGACTAGCGGTGCCTACGAGCAGTACTTC; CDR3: CSTLHGTSGAYEQYF
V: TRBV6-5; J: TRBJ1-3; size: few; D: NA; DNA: TGTGCCAGCAGTTACTCCGCGGCAGACGAAGTTAGAAACACCATATATTTT; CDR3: CASSYSAADEVRNTIYF
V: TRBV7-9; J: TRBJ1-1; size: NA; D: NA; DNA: TGTGCCAGCAGCGCAAGGACAGTGGCTGAAGCTTTCTTT; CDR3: CASSARTVAEAFF
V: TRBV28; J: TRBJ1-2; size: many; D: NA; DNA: TGTGCCAGCAGTTTACAACCCGTCTATGGCTACACCTTC; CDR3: CASSLQPVYGYTF
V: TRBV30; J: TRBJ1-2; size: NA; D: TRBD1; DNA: TGTGCCTGGAGTGTCGGGACAGGCAAACCCTATGGCTACACCTTC; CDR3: CAWSVGTGKPYGYTF
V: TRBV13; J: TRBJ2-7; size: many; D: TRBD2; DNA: TGTGCCAGCAGCTCGGGACTAGCGGGACCTCGGGGCTCCTACGAGCAGTACTTC; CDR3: CASSSGLAGPRGSYEQYF
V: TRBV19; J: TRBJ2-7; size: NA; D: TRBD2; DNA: TGTGCCAGCGGGGGGAGTCGGCCCTACGAGCAGTACTTC; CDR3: CASGGSRPYEQYF
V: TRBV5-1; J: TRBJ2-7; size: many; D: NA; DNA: TGTGCCAGCAGCTCGGACGGACGAAACTACGAGCAGTACTTC; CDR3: CASSSDGRNYEQYF
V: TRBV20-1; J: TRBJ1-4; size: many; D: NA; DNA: TGCAGTGCTAGGTTCGCAACTAATGAAAAACTGTTTTTT; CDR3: CSARFATNEKLFF
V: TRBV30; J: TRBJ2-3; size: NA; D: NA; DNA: TGTGCCTGGTCCGGGACATGGCCAGATACGCAGTATTTT; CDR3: CAWSGTWPDTQYF
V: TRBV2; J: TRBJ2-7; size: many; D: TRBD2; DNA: TGTGCCAGCAGTACCCGGGAGGCAGCGAGCTACGAGCAGTACTTC; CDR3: CASSTREAASYEQYF
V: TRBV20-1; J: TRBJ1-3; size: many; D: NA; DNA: TGCAGTACCCGCCCAGTCGGGGGAAACACCATATATTTT; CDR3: CSTRPVGGNTIYF
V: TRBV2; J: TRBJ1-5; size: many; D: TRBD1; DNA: TGTGCCAGCAGCTCGACAGGGACGTATCAGCCCCAGCATTTT; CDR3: CASSSTGTYQPQHF
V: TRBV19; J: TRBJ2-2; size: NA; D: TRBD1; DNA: TGTGCCAGTAACCCGGGACAGGGGAACACCGGGGAGCTGTTTTTT; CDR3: CASNPGQGNTGELFF
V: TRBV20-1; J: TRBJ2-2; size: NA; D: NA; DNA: TGCAGTGCTAGAGATATGAGGAGGGCATCGAACACCGGGGAGCTGTTTTTT; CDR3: CSARDMRRASNTGELFF
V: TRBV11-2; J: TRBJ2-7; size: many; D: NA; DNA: TGTGCCAGCCGCTCCGGGGGACAGTTTTACGAGCAGTACTTC; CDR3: CASRSGGQFYEQYF
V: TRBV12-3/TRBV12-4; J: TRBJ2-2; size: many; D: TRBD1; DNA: TGTGCCAGCAGCGTAACAGGGGTTCGGGGGGAGCTGTTTTTT; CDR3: CASSVTGVRGELFF
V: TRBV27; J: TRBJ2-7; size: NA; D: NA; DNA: TGTGCCACCCTGGACACGGCGGCTGGAAACGAGCAGTACTTC; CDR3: CATLDTAAGNEQYF
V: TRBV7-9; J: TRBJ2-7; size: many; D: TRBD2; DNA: TGTGCCAGCAGCAGGCACCTTTCGTTCTTGGGGACTAGCGCTAGCGAGCAGTACTTC; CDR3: CASSRHLSFLGTSASEQYF
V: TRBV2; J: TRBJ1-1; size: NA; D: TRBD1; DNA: TGTGCCAGCAGCAAAGGGGGCCGGGGCACTGAAGCTTTCTTT; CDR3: CASSKGGRGTEAFF
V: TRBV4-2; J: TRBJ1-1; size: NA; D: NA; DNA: TGTGCCAGCAGCCAAGATCACACAGGGCATCGGAACACTGAAGCTTTCTTT; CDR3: CASSQDHTGHRNTEAFF
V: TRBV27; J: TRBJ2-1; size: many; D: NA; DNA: TGTGCCAGCAGTTTACAGGGATGGGGTGAGCAGTTCTTC; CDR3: CASSLQGWGEQFF
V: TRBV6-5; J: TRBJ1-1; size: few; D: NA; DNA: TGTGCCAGCAGTTCTGAAGCGGGGGGCACTGAAGCTTTCTTT; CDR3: CASSSEAGGTEAFF
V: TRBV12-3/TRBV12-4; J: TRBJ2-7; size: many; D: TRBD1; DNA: TGTGCCAGCAGTTTATTTAGAACCGGGACAGGGAGTTACGAGCAGTACTTC; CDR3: CASSLFRTGTGSYEQYF
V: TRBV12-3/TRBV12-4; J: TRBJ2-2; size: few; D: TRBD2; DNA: TGTGCCAGCAGCGCCACTAGCGGGAGGTTCACCGGGGAGCTGTTTTTT; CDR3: CASSATSGRFTGELFF
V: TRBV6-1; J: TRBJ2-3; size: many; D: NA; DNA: TGTGCCAGCAGTGCGGGTCCTACTGGCACAGATACGCAGTATTTT; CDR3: CASSAGPTGTDTQYF
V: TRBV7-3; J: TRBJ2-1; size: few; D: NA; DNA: TGTGCCAGCACCCAGGGTAGTGAGCAGTTCTTC; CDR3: CASTQGSEQFF